Following are 26 T cell receptor beta chains from one sample sequenced in a study of shared clonotypes between healthy human individuals (TCRdb year 2020). The library was prepared using the immunoSEQ multiplex PCR assay. In its TCRdb copy, this immuneACCESS table keeps in-frame sequences only and misses some clones. Where compared with another copy, unresolved V genes explain less than half of these, and the others have no known cause. The sample includes approximately 2.5 million clones, with approximately 94% observed a single time. About 0.13% of the sample is taken by the ten largest. The source material was naive CD4+ T cells sorted from blood. The cell subset or site label here, explained by the study, means: CD45RA+ positively selected. The receptors originated from a man between 18 and 35 years old in good health.

The V gene is TRBV5-1, the J gene TRBJ1-2; TRBD1 matches at 11 bases. The V gene end was trimmed by 2 bases and the J gene end by 7 bases; junction bases not matched to a gene: 13. Germline CDR1 SGHRS, CDR2 YFSETQ. The CDR3 loop spans 17 amino acids. The CDR3 spells CASSFLTPPGTGGGYTF. The CDR3 region has the DNA TGCGCCAGCAGCTTTCTAACGCCCCCCGGGACAGGGGGTGGCTACACCTTC. The entire variable domain, with the rest obtained from reference TRBV5-1 and TRBJ1-2, is as follows: KAGVTQTPRYLIKTRGQQVTLSCSPISGHRSVSWYQQTPGQGLQFLFEYFSETQRNKGNFPGRFSGRQFSNSRSEMNVSTLELGDSALYLCASSFLTPPGTGGGYTFGSGTRLTVV.

The rearrangement links TRBV7-6 to TRBJ2-1; 7 bases line up with TRBD2. With V trimmed by 2 bases and J by 0 bases, 16 bases remained unmatched. The CDR3 sequence is 20 residues long. Germline lookup yields CDR1 SGHVS and CDR2 FNYEAQ. The CDR3 DNA reads TGTGCCAGCAGCTTATTACCCCTCCTAGCGGTAACAAGCTCCTACAATGAGCAGTTCTTC. Translated, it gives CASSLLPLLAVTSSYNEQFF.

Worth noting for this clone: Other DNA sequences of this sample code for an identical CDR3. The chain links TRBV20-1 to TRBJ1-2; D is uncertain. Trimming pared 0 bases from V and 7 bases from J, leaving 3 bases between. The CDR3 has 10 amino acids. Germline V gives CDR1 DFQATT, CDR2 SNEGSKA (reference sequence). CDR3 loop: CSARDGGYTF. In nucleotides, the CDR3 is TGCAGTGCTAGAGATGGTGGCTACACCTTC.

This sequence joins TRBV6-5 and TRBJ2-5, with TRBD2 matching over 13 bases. The DNA end is more similar to TRBJ2-7, so the J call may be wrong. The CDR3 extends over 15 amino acids. Germline CDR1 is MNHEY and CDR2 is SVGAGI. CDR3 DNA sequence: TGTGCCAGCACCGCACTAGCGGGAGGGCCTGGCGAGCAGTACTTC. Its translation is CASTALAGGPGEQYF.

The DNA for the CDR3 is TGTGCCAGCAGCTTATACAACAGGGAGGCCTCTGGGGCCAACGTCCTGACTTTC. It translates to CASSLYNREASGANVLTF. This chain joins TRBV5-4 and TRBJ2-6; D tentatively fits TRBD1 or TRBD2 (6 bases each). The V and J ends lost 2 bases and 0 bases respectively, with 15 bases between them. The CDR3 spans 18 residues. Germline values: CDR1 SGHNT, CDR2 YYREEE (reference sequence).

Points on this clone: The sample has other DNA sequences that encode this CDR3 too. The V call is TRBV7-2, the J call TRBJ2-1, with 13 bases fitting TRBD2. Per germline, CDR1 SGHTA and CDR2 FQGNSA. V shed 2 bases and J 5 bases; nucleotides not matched to a gene: 3. The length of the CDR3 is 16 residues. The CDR3 loop reads CASSLLGLAGDNEQFF. In DNA form, the CDR3 reads TGTGCCAGCAGCTTACTAGGACTAGCGGGAGACAATGAGCAGTTCTTC.

This clone was detected only once. V and J are TRBV10-1 and TRBJ2-1; TRBD2 agrees at 8 bases. V shed 0 bases, J shed 15 bases, and the junction held 7 bases outside the gene matches. CDR1 and CDR2 (germline): WNHNN, SYGVQD (reference sequence). This CDR3 comprises 13 residues. CDR3 DNA sequence: TGCGCCAGCAGTGAGTCCCTAGCGGGCCGGGGGTTCTTC. It specifies CASSESLAGRGFF.

V gene TRBV2 combines with J gene TRBJ2-7; D tentatively reads TRBD1 or TRBD2 (6 bases each). The CDR3 covers 13 residues. The germline V gene encodes CDR1 SNHLY and CDR2 FYNNEI. CDR3 region: CAKRGGLPHEQYF. In DNA form, the CDR3 reads TGTGCTAAAAGAGGGGGGTTACCCCACGAGCAGTACTTC.

The J gene is TRBJ2-3, the V gene TRBV14; 11 bases are a match to TRBD2. Losses at the gene ends were 3 bases for V and 8 bases for J; bases not matched to a gene: 10. In germline, CDR1 is SGHDN, CDR2 FVKESK. There are 16 residues in the CDR3. CDR3 in DNA: TGTGCCAGCAGCCACAACCCACTAGCGGGGGCTGGTACGCAGTATTTT. It specifies CASSHNPLAGAGTQYF.

This chain uses TRBV28 with TRBJ1-1, with D unclear. CDR1 and CDR2 (germline): MDHEN, SYDVKM. V lost 4 bases, J lost 10 bases, and 19 bases lay in between. The CDR3 length is 14 residues. CDR3 loop: CASSSPDGSWGAFF. CDR3 sequence (DNA): TGTGCCAGCAGTTCCCCCGACGGGTCTTGGGGAGCTTTCTTT. The whole variable domain, remainder taken from reference TRBV28 and TRBJ1-1, is DVKVTQSSRYLVKRTGEKVFLECVQDMDHENMFWYRQDPGLGLRLIYFSYDVKMKEKGDIPEGYSVSREKKERFSLILESASTNQTSMYLCASSSPDGSWGAFFGQGTRLTVV.

V and J are TRBV7-8 and TRBJ1-3; a weak D match, TRBD1 (5 bases). With 2 bases removed from V and 0 bases from J, the gap between germline ends came to 14 bases. The CDR3 covers 17 residues. Germline values: CDR1 SGHVS, CDR2 FQNEAQ. DNA of the CDR3: TGTGCCAGCAGCTTATACGACAGACCGATCTCTGGAAACACCATATATTTT. Residues: CASSLYDRPISGNTIYF.

The rearrangement uses TRBV2 and TRBJ1-1; D gene ambiguous. The CDR3 is made up of 13 amino acids. Germline CDR1 is SNHLY and CDR2 is FYNNEI. V was pared by 5 bases and J by 9 bases, with 16 bases between. CDR3 nucleotides: TGTGCCAGCAGTCCCGGCGGTTTCCTCCAAGCTTTCTTT. Protein: CASSPGGFLQAFF.

The chain uses TRBV11-2 and TRBJ2-1, with D possibly matching TRBD2 (6 bases). This CDR3 has 15 residues. The V end was cut by 4 bases, the J end by 2 bases, with 12 bases between. Germline V gene sequence: CDR1 SGHAT, CDR2 FQNNGV. The CDR3 region is CASSSGLATYNEQFF. In nucleotides, the CDR3 is TGTGCCAGCAGCTCGGGACTGGCTACCTACAATGAGCAGTTCTTC.

CDR3 sequence: CASSYLGPIYEQYF. The CDR3 DNA follows: TGTGCCAGCAGTTACCTCGGACCAATCTACGAGCAGTACTTC. The rearrangement links TRBV6-5 to TRBJ2-7; no clear D. This CDR3 contains 14 residues. The V gene's germline CDR1 is MNHEY and CDR2 SVGAGI. V was pared by 2 bases and J by 3 bases, with 11 bases between.

CDR3 region: CASSLGESYNSPLHF. CDR3 bases: TGTGCCAGCAGCTTAGGGGAATCCTATAATTCACCCCTCCACTTT. This chain uses TRBV7-9 with TRBJ1-6; no clear D gene. V gave up 1 base and J gave up 1 base, with 5 bases separating them. This CDR3 is built from 15 residues. Germline values: CDR1 SEHNR, CDR2 FQNEAQ (reference sequence).

This clone appeared once. The same CDR3 is also encoded by other DNA sequences in this sample. The J gene is TRBJ1-2, the V gene TRBV5-4; a possible D gene is TRBD1 (5 bases). This CDR3 is built from 12 residues. From germline, CDR1 is SGHNT and CDR2 YYREEE (reference sequence). V was shortened by 4 bases and J by 5 bases, with 9 bases between the two germline ends. The CDR3: CASSVDSYGYTF. The CDR3 region has the DNA TGTGCCAGCAGCGTAGACAGTTATGGCTACACCTTC.

About this clone: Other DNA sequences within the sample encode an identical CDR3. This chain joins TRBV2 and TRBJ2-5; D ambiguous. Deletions cut 6 bases from V and 0 bases from J, with 5 bases between. CDR1 and CDR2 (germline): SNHLY, FYNNEI. The CDR3 sequence is 12 residues long. The CDR3 DNA reads TGTGCCAGCAGGGAGAACCAAGAGACCCAGTACTTC. Residues: CASRENQETQYF. Variable domain in full (rest from reference TRBV2 and TRBJ2-5): EPEVTQTPSHQVTQMGQEVILRCVPISNHLYFYWYRQILGQKVEFLVSFYNNEISEKSEIFDDQFSVERPDGSNFTLKIRSTKLEDSAMYFCASRENQETQYFGPGTRLLVL.

V and J are TRBV4-3 and TRBJ1-2; D call uncertain. In germline, CDR1 is LGHNA, CDR2 YSLEER. CDR3 length: 15 residues. Trimming took 0 bases from V and 2 from J, leaving 10 bases between them. DNA of the CDR3: TGCGCCAGCAGCCAAGAAAGGGCCGGGAACTATGGCTACACCTTC. This codes for CASSQERAGNYGYTF.

This chain links TRBV2 with TRBJ2-3, with a tentative D call TRBD1 (6 bases). Germline CDR1 is SNHLY and CDR2 is FYNNEI. Deletions cut 5 bases from V and 0 bases from J, with 12 bases between. This CDR3 comprises 15 residues. In DNA form, the CDR3 reads TGTGCCAGCAGTTTTGACAGGAAGAGCACAGATACGCAGTATTTT. This encodes CASSFDRKSTDTQYF.

The chain carries TRBV7-2 and TRBJ2-1; TRBD2 agrees at 7 bases. This CDR3 contains 15 residues. Trimming cost V 5 bases and J 6 bases; bases outside gene matches: 10. Germline V gives CDR1 SGHTA, CDR2 FQGNSA. The CDR3 nucleotides are TGTGCCAGCAGCGGCCCGGGGGGATACTCCAATGAGCAGTTCTTC. This codes for CASSGPGGYSNEQFF.

CDR3 sequence: CAWSGPGVGGETQYF. The CDR3 DNA follows: TGTGCCTGGAGTGGGCCGGGAGTGGGGGGAGAGACCCAGTACTTC. The gene calls are TRBV30 and TRBJ2-5; possibly TRBD2 for D (6 bases). There are 15 residues in the CDR3. The germline V gene has CDR1 GTSNPN and CDR2 SVGIG (reference sequence). V dropped 1 base and J dropped 4 bases, with 16 bases sitting between them.

This rearrangement joins TRBV28 to TRBJ2-7; TRBD2 matches at 10 bases. J gave up 7 bases and V 5 bases, and 5 bases lay outside the gene matches. This CDR3 has 13 amino acids. Germline V CDR1 and CDR2: MDHEN, SYDVKM. The CDR3, as DNA: TGTGCCAGCAGTAGAGCGGGGGGGCCAGAGCAGTACTTC. This gives the protein CASSRAGGPEQYF.

This chain uses TRBV7-2 with TRBJ2-7; D remains ambiguous. Germline CDR1 and CDR2: SGHTA and FQGNSA. This CDR3 comprises 16 residues. Between the trimmed V and J ends, which lost 0 bases and 7 bases, there was a span of 19 bases. CDR3 DNA sequence: TGTGCCAGCAGCTTAGCACCCTCTACTATATCAAAGGAGCAGTACTTC. Protein sequence: CASSLAPSTISKEQYF.

This rearrangement joins TRBV2 to TRBJ1-1, with D unclear. The CDR3 totals 13 residues. V was cut by 3 bases and J by 5 bases, with 10 bases left in between. Germline values: CDR1 SNHLY, CDR2 FYNNEI. The CDR3 coding sequence is TGTGCCAGCAGTGAGCCGGGGAAAACTGAAGCTTTCTTT. Its protein is CASSEPGKTEAFF.

The gene calls are TRBV7-2 and TRBJ1-1; 7 bases agree with TRBD1. The V gene end was trimmed by 1 base and the J gene end by 10 bases; junction bases not matched to a gene: 3. This CDR3 is 12 amino acids long. Germline V gene sequence: CDR1 SGHTA, CDR2 FQGNSA. CDR3: CASSLVGGVAFF. The CDR3 nucleotides are TGTGCCAGCAGCTTAGTAGGGGGCGTAGCTTTCTTT.

The gene calls are TRBV6-1 and TRBJ1-4, with D tentatively TRBD1 (5 bases). Trimming took 7 bases from V and 7 from J, leaving 13 bases between them. There are 13 residues in the CDR3. CDR1 and CDR2 from the germline V gene are MNHNS and SASEGT. CDR3 sequence (DNA): TGTGCCAGCATCTCCAGGGTCGGTGAAAAACTGTTTTTT. Protein sequence: CASISRVGEKLFF.